The rows below give T cell receptor beta chains drawn from one sample of a study of blood T cell repertoires in COVID-19. Measured with immunoSEQ multiplex PCR; TCRdb has only the in-frame clones, and not every one. Here the sample spans about 79,000 clones, approximately 90% being singletons. The sequencing input was peripheral blood. These receptors all stem from a man between 70 and 80 years old with active or convalescent COVID-19. Each CDR3 is given with its conserved first and last residue.

TRBJ1-2	TRBV28	CASNTGTEGYGYTF
TRBJ1-2	TRBV28	CASRSPRRGGEGYTF
TRBJ2-6	TRBV6-2/TRBV6-3	CASSYFGSGANVLTF
TRBJ2-1	TRBV14	CASSHDYRETGSDEQFF
TRBJ2-2	TRBV28	CASSLWDIGGELFF
TRBJ2-1	TRBV5-1	CASSQRPGREQFF
TRBJ1-5	TRBV30	CAWALGWNQPQHF
TRBJ2-3	TRBV6-5	CASSLTLARDTQYF
TRBJ1-5	TRBV15	CATSRIEGVRTIRDQPQHF
TRBJ1-1	TRBV2	CASRRDTLFEAFF
TRBJ2-1	TRBV14	CASSPGGLAGVTLYNEQFF
TRBJ1-5	TRBV19	CASRGKTGSQPQHF
TRBJ1-1	TRBV5-6	CASSVRNTEAFF
TRBJ2-3	TRBV19	CASSRLAGRTDTQYF
TRBJ2-5	TRBV7-2	CASSRDRGSETQYF
TRBJ1-2	TRBV19	CASGQGANYGYTF
TRBJ1-1	TRBV7-2	CASSLGQGGGTEAFF
TRBJ1-1	TRBV9	CASSVGGRGNTEAFF
TRBJ1-1	TRBV29-1	CSVDISGGTEAFF
TRBJ2-1	TRBV27	CASSSPRLAAYNNEQFF
TRBJ1-4	TRBV7-9	CASAAQGAATNEKLFF
TRBJ1-4	TRBV5-1	CASSPEGGSNEKLFF
TRBJ1-2	TRBV2	CASRRLPGQGATYGYTF
TRBJ1-1	TRBV19	CASSIAPGNTEAFF
TRBJ1-3	TRBV28	CASSPRVFSGNTIYF
TRBJ2-2	TRBV7-9	CASSQKRWDRGVGTGELFF
TRBJ1-6	TRBV6-5	CASSYSKRGSHLHF
TRBJ2-2	TRBV7-2	CASSLMPQFREGPGELFF
TRBJ2-5	TRBV5-1	CASSLRDRYQETQYF
TRBJ2-7	TRBV6-4	CASSDSREGGYEQYF
TRBJ2-4	TRBV4-1	CASSQGGTGLDIQYF
TRBJ2-5	TRBV12-3/TRBV12-4	CASQGSGQETQYF
TRBJ2-6	TRBV6-4	CASSDTGAGANVLTF
TRBJ1-4	TRBV9	CASSVRDTEKLFF
TRBJ2-2	TRBV4-1	CASSPLGTGPAGELFF
TRBJ2-1	TRBV6-5	CASKLGTGSYNEQFF
TRBJ2-1	TRBV4-3	CASSQDLGLATHNEQFF
TRBJ2-7	TRBV27	CASSRSGTSLWEQYF